The next 8 T cell receptor beta chains were all read from a single sample in a study of lymphopenia after photon versus proton radiotherapy. Measured with immunoSEQ multiplex PCR; TCRdb has only the in-frame clones, and not every one. The data contain 20,000 to 25,000 clones, about 85% of them singletons. The sequenced sample was peripheral blood, obtained from a patient treated with photon-based radiotherapy. These receptors were taken from a man aged 55 to 69 with pancreatic cancer.

The chain links TRBV7-9 to TRBJ1-5; TRBD1 aligns across 7 bases. The V gene's germline CDR1 is SEHNR and CDR2 FQNEAQ (reference sequence). This CDR3 has 15 residues. V gave up 5 bases and J gave up 4 bases; unmatched junction bases: 8. The CDR3 loop is CASSVAGTANQPQHF. The CDR3, as DNA: TGTGCCAGCAGCGTTGCCGGGACAGCTAATCAGCCCCAGCATTTT.

The V gene is TRBV6-1, the J gene TRBJ2-7; no reliable D call. The CDR3 is 15 residues long. Germline values: CDR1 MNHNS, CDR2 SASEGT. V was pared by 7 bases and J by 1 base, with 17 bases between. The CDR3 spells CASTLLRDSSYEQYF. The CDR3 DNA sequence: TGTGCCAGCACCCTTTTAAGGGATTCGTCCTACGAGCAGTACTTC.

V and J are TRBV6-6 and TRBJ2-7; 11 bases are shared with TRBD1. V was clipped by 6 bases and J by 4 bases; unmatched bases: 5. The CDR3 has 14 amino acids. CDR1 is MNHNY, CDR2 SVGAGI, per germline (reference sequence). CDR3: CASRMGQGVYEQYF. CDR3 DNA sequence: TGTGCCAGCAGAATGGGACAGGGGGTTTACGAGCAGTACTTC.

This rearrangement joins TRBV7-2 to TRBJ2-3, with D possibly called TRBD1 or TRBD2 (6 bases each). Germline CDR1 SGHTA, CDR2 FQGNSA. V shed 2 bases and J shed 2 bases, with 14 bases lying between them. The CDR3 is 16 amino acids. This CDR3 is CASSLTSTGATDTQYF. As DNA, the CDR3 is TGTGCCAGCAGCTTAACCTCAACGGGGGCCACAGATACGCAGTATTTT.

V usage is TRBV14 and J usage is TRBJ2-3; perhaps D is TRBD1 or TRBD2 (7 bases each). The V and J ends lost 0 bases and 5 bases respectively, with 12 bases between them. From germline, CDR1 is SGHDN and CDR2 FVKESK. There are 15 residues in the CDR3. Here the CDR3 DNA reads TGTGCCAGCAGCCAAGAGCCAGGGGGGGTAGATACGCAGTATTTT. It yields the protein CASSQEPGGVDTQYF.

The rearrangement uses TRBV5-5 and TRBJ1-2, with 8 positions matching TRBD1. Germline V gives CDR1 SGHKS, CDR2 YYEKEE (reference sequence). The CDR3 is 12 residues long. V shed 4 bases, J shed 6 bases, and the junction held 2 bases outside the gene matches. The CDR3 DNA follows: TGTGCCAGCAGCCGGGACAGGAATGGCTACACCTTC. Residues: CASSRDRNGYTF.

This clone turned up a few times. The rearrangement joins TRBV7-9 to TRBJ2-5; 7 bases fit TRBD2. The V segment lost 2 bases and the J segment 2 bases; nucleotides outside the gene matches: 8. CDR1 is SEHNR, CDR2 FQNEAQ, per germline (reference sequence). The CDR3 covers 16 residues. The CDR3 reads CASSLTAGDKQETQYF. The DNA for the CDR3 is TGTGCCAGCAGCTTAACGGCGGGGGATAAACAAGAGACCCAGTACTTC.

V usage is TRBV4-1 and J usage is TRBJ2-1, with 9 positions matching TRBD2. Germline V gives CDR1 MGHRA, CDR2 YSYEKL. The CDR3 has 15 amino acids. The trim removed 3 bases at V and 9 bases at J, leaving 9 bases unmatched. The CDR3 sequence: CASSQSGGHAGEQFF. CDR3 DNA sequence: TGCGCCAGCAGCCAGAGCGGGGGGCATGCAGGTGAGCAGTTCTTC.